A single sample gave rise to the 24 T cell receptor beta chains below, sequenced in a study of cytomegalovirus exposure and HLA in healthy donors. Primers: 60 Vbeta forward and 13 Jbeta reverse. Sequenced by immunoSEQ multiplex PCR; TCRdb stores in-frame clones only, minus some. This table has tens of thousands of clones, 60% to 80% appearing once. The sequenced material came from PBMCs. These receptors all come from a man aged 40-49 years in good health and CMV-seronegative.

This clone came up a few times. The chain is built from TRBV5-1 and TRBJ2-2; 8 nucleotides align to TRBD1. Looked up from germline, CDR1 is SGHRS and CDR2 is YFSETQ. This CDR3 has 15 amino acids. V shed 4 bases, J shed 4 bases, and the junction held 6 bases outside the gene matches. Here the CDR3 DNA reads TGCGCCAGCAGCCGACAGGGGAGTTCCACCGGGGAGCTGTTTTTT. The encoded protein is CASSRQGSSTGELFF.

DNA for the CDR3: TGTGCCAGCAGTGAGGTGGGACAGGGGACGCAGTATTTT. This codes for CASSEVGQGTQYF. The chain employs TRBV6-1 and TRBJ2-3; 10 bases line up with TRBD1. CDR1 and CDR2 (germline): MNHNS, SASEGT. This CDR3 has 13 amino acids. V gave up 3 bases and J gave up 9 bases; unmatched junction bases: 3.

The chain combines TRBV6-5 with TRBJ2-7; no clear D gene. Germline CDR1 and CDR2: MNHEY and SVGAGI. The V and J ends lost 2 bases and 3 bases respectively, with 11 bases between them. The CDR3 spans 14 residues. DNA of the CDR3: TGTGCCAGCAGTTACGGGCAACAGAGCTACGAGCAGTACTTC. Its protein is CASSYGQQSYEQYF.

The V and J genes are TRBV30 and TRBJ2-5; D is unclear. Trimming removed 2 bases from V and 2 bases from J, with 6 bases in between. Germline V gene lookup returns CDR1 GTSNPN and CDR2 SVGIG (reference sequence). The CDR3 contains 12 residues. DNA for the CDR3: TGTGCCTGGAGTTCGAGGCAAGAGACCCAGTACTTC. As protein: CAWSSRQETQYF.

V and J are TRBV30 and TRBJ1-3; D remains ambiguous. The germline V gene has CDR1 GTSNPN and CDR2 SVGIG (reference sequence). This CDR3 contains 11 residues. Trimming removed 4 bases from V and 2 bases from J, with 3 bases in between. The CDR3 DNA follows: TGTGCCTGGACAGCTGGAAACACCATATATTTT. Residues: CAWTAGNTIYF.

This clone showed up just a few times. This chain uses TRBV30 with TRBJ1-2; no firm D call. Germline V gene data show CDR1 as GTSNPN and CDR2 as SVGIG (reference sequence). The CDR3 runs 11 residues. Deletions cut 2 bases from V and 7 bases from J, with 8 bases between. The CDR3 here is CAWSSAGGYTF. The CDR3 DNA reads as TGTGCCTGGAGTTCAGCGGGTGGCTACACCTTC.

This chain uses TRBV5-4 with TRBJ2-3; possible D gene TRBD1, 5 bases. CDR1 and CDR2 from the germline V gene are SGHNT and YYREEE (reference sequence). V shed 2 bases and J shed 2 bases, with 12 bases lying between them. CDR3 length: 15 amino acids. CDR3 region: CASSFTDIYTDTQYF. The CDR3, as DNA: TGTGCCAGCAGCTTTACGGACATCTACACAGATACGCAGTATTTT.

The chain couples TRBV9 to TRBJ2-7; D is unresolved. Germline CDR1 SGDLS, CDR2 YYNGEE. This CDR3 spans 15 amino acids. Trimming took off 2 bases at V and 5 bases at J, with 17 bases between the two ends. The CDR3 bases are TGTGCCAGCAGCGTCGGTCTGGCTCGAGGTGACGAGCAGTACTTC. Translating gives CASSVGLARGDEQYF.

This chain joins TRBV28 and TRBJ2-7; TRBD2 matches at 9 bases. V shed 3 bases, J shed 4 bases, and the junction held 7 bases outside the gene matches. Germline values: CDR1 MDHEN, CDR2 SYDVKM. The CDR3 is 15 residues long. CDR3 sequence: CASSFSSSGVYEQYF. For the CDR3, the DNA is TGTGCCAGCAGTTTTTCGTCTAGCGGGGTATACGAGCAGTACTTC.

This clone was seen only once. V is TRBV6-5 and J is TRBJ1-1, with 9 bases lining up with TRBD1. This CDR3 has 16 residues. The germline gives CDR1 MNHEY, CDR2 SVGAGI. With V trimmed by 2 bases and J by 1 base, 5 bases remained unmatched. As DNA, the CDR3 is TGTGCCAGCAGTTACCGTCCGGGACAGGGGAACACTGAAGCTTTCTTT. The encoded protein is CASSYRPGQGNTEAFF.

This clone occurred a few times. The sample holds other DNA sequences that translate to the same CDR3. The chain employs TRBV28 and TRBJ1-1; D unclear. CDR3 size: 11 residues. The V end lost 1 base, the J end lost 7 bases, and 4 bases lay between the germline ends. From germline, CDR1 is MDHEN and CDR2 SYDVKM. The CDR3 coding sequence is TGTGCCAGCAGTTTATACAGTGAAGCTTTCTTT. It specifies CASSLYSEAFF. The full variable domain, with the rest looked up from reference TRBV28 and TRBJ1-1, is DVKVTQSSRYLVKRTGEKVFLECVQDMDHENMFWYRQDPGLGLRLIYFSYDVKMKEKGDIPEGYSVSREKKERFSLILESASTNQTSMYLCASSLYSEAFFGQGTRLTVV.

The chain couples TRBV6-5 to TRBJ2-1; D unclear. Trimming took 6 bases from V and 6 from J, leaving 9 bases between them. The germline CDR1 and CDR2 sequences are MNHEY and SVGAGI. CDR3 length: 12 residues. The CDR3, as DNA: TGTGCCAGCAGGTCTACTGGCAATGAGCAGTTCTTC. Amino acid sequence: CASRSTGNEQFF.

V and J are TRBV14 and TRBJ2-1, with 10 bases aligning to TRBD2. Germline CDR1 is SGHDN and CDR2 is FVKESK. V lost 1 base and J lost 8; bases outside the gene matches: 5. CDR3 length: 15 residues. CDR3 in DNA: TGTGCCAGCAGCCAAGGGACTAGCGGATGGGATGAGCAGTTCTTC. Its translation is CASSQGTSGWDEQFF.

This clone was counted between two and nine times. The chain carries TRBV9 and TRBJ2-3, with 9 bases lining up with TRBD2. V dropped 0 bases and J dropped 3; count of bases not matched to a gene: 2. The CDR3 has 15 amino acids. Germline loops: CDR1 SGDLS, CDR2 YYNGEE. CDR3 loop: CASSVGLAGTDTQYF. CDR3 in DNA: TGTGCCAGCAGCGTAGGGCTAGCGGGGACAGATACGCAGTATTTT.

The chain combines TRBV7-9 with TRBJ1-1, with 7 bases aligning to TRBD1. The CDR3 runs to 13 residues. Germline values: CDR1 SEHNR, CDR2 FQNEAQ (reference sequence). The trim removed 5 bases at V and 4 bases at J, leaving 4 bases unmatched. CDR3 residues: CASSPQGGTEAFF. The DNA for the CDR3 is TGTGCCAGCAGCCCTCAGGGGGGCACTGAAGCTTTCTTT.

Regarding this clone: Its ends do not fully match the called genes, so a read error is possible. The CDR3 region is CATSRREVPGSRF. CDR3 sequence (DNA): TGTGCCACCAGCCGAAGAGAAGTTCCGGGATCACGCTTC. The chain uses TRBV15 and TRBJ2-7; D perhaps matches TRBD2 (5 bases). The V gene's germline CDR1 is LNHNV and CDR2 YYDKDF (reference sequence). The CDR3 length is 13 residues. The full variable domain, in which reference TRBV15 and TRBJ2-7 provide the parts outside the CDR3, is DAMVIQNPRYQVTQFGKPVTLSCSQTLNHNVMYWYQQKSSQAPKLLFHYYDKDFNNEADTPDNFQSRRPNTSFCFLDIRSPGLGDTAMYLCATSRREVPGSRFGPGTRLTVT.

The V call is TRBV28, the J call TRBJ1-2; no definite D call. The CDR3 consists of 12 residues. The germline V gene has CDR1 MDHEN and CDR2 SYDVKM. Deletions cut 3 bases from V and 4 bases from J, with 6 bases between. The CDR3 reads CASSLPGYGYTF. In DNA, the CDR3 is TGTGCCAGCAGTTTGCCGGGCTATGGCTACACCTTC.

The chain joins TRBV5-1 to TRBJ2-3, with TRBD1 as a possible D gene (6 bases). In germline, CDR1 is SGHRS, CDR2 YFSETQ. The ends were cut back, 4 bases at V and 6 bases at J, with 9 bases in the middle. The CDR3 is made up of 12 amino acids. The CDR3 DNA reads TGCGCCAGCAGCGTTACAGGGGATACGCAGTATTTT. Amino acids: CASSVTGDTQYF.

This clone was detected only once. This chain joins TRBV29-1 and TRBJ2-3; TRBD2 matches 10 bases. CDR3 length: 21 amino acids. V was pared by 0 bases and J by 1 base, with 19 bases of the junction left unmatched. Germline assignment: CDR1 SQVTM and CDR2 ANQGSEA. The CDR3 loop reads CSVEEMSSGSFGYSGTDTQYF. Written as DNA, the CDR3 is TGCAGCGTTGAAGAAATGTCTAGCGGGAGTTTCGGGTATTCTGGCACAGATACGCAGTATTTT.

This sequence joins TRBV5-1 and TRBJ2-5; perhaps TRBD1 as D (6 bases). The end of the DNA aligns better with TRBJ2-7, so the J call may be wrong. CDR1 SGHRS and CDR2 YFSETQ come from the germline V gene. The CDR3 runs to 15 residues. This CDR3 is CASSPGAGAIYEQYF. The CDR3 region has the DNA TGCGCCAGCAGCCCAGGGGCAGGGGCCATCTACGAGCAGTACTTC.

The CDR3 loop reads CATTKTDSPEHNEQFF. The CDR3 coding sequence is TGTGCCACCACCAAAACGGACTCCCCGGAGCACAATGAGCAGTTCTTC. The V and J genes are TRBV15 and TRBJ2-1, with D maybe TRBD2 (5 bases). There are 16 residues in the CDR3. V gave up 7 bases and J gave up 5 bases, with 21 bases separating them. Per the germline V gene, CDR1 is LNHNV and CDR2 is YYDKDF (reference sequence).

This clone was detected once. This sequence joins TRBV11-2 and TRBJ2-3, with 7 bases matching TRBD1. J lost 2 bases, V lost 10 bases, and 6 bases had no gene match. CDR1 and CDR2 (germline): SGHAT, FQNNGV. CDR3 size: 13 residues. Here the CDR3 DNA reads TGTGCCACCAAGACAGGGAACACAGATACGCAGTATTTT. Its protein is CATKTGNTDTQYF.

The chain carries TRBV28 and TRBJ2-1; 8 nucleotides align to TRBD2. Germline assignment: CDR1 MDHEN and CDR2 SYDVKM. Germline trimming cut 6 bases from V and 0 bases from J; bases unmatched to any gene: 13. The CDR3 sequence is 18 residues long. The DNA for the CDR3 is TGTGCCAGCAGCTGGAGCGGGGGTCTCCTGCGCTCCTACAATGAGCAGTTCTTC. Its translation: CASSWSGGLLRSYNEQFF. The full variable domain, in which reference TRBV28 and TRBJ2-1 provide the parts outside the CDR3, is DVKVTQSSRYLVKRTGEKVFLECVQDMDHENMFWYRQDPGLGLRLIYFSYDVKMKEKGDIPEGYSVSREKKERFSLILESASTNQTSMYLCASSWSGGLLRSYNEQFFGPGTRLTVL.

This clone was picked up one time. This chain uses TRBV6-1 with TRBJ1-1; D might be TRBD1 (5 bases). Germline V gives CDR1 MNHNS, CDR2 SASEGT. CDR3 length: 15 amino acids. Trimming pared 4 bases from V and 1 base from J, leaving 13 bases between. CDR3 sequence reads: CASSGRGSQNTEAFF. CDR3 DNA: TGTGCCAGCAGTGGCCGGGGGAGTCAGAACACTGAAGCTTTCTTT.